This T cell receptor beta chain derives from a study of shared clonotypes between healthy human individuals. The data were produced by immunoSEQ multiplex PCR, yet TCRdb's version contains in-frame clones alone and is incomplete. The data show over 2 million clones, with 85% to 95% seen just once and under 0.15% held by the top ten. The germline V gene has CDR1 SEHNR and CDR2 FQNEAQ (reference sequence). The CDR3 has 14 residues. The V and J ends lost 4 bases and 0 bases respectively, with 8 bases between them. For this clone: The same CDR3 can be traced to other DNA sequences in this sample.

Material for sequencing was naive CD4+ T cells sorted from blood. Subset noted: CD45RA+ positively selected. This sequence originates from a young man in good health. J is TRBJ2-3 and V is TRBV7-9, with no clear D. The CDR3 DNA reads as TGTGCCAGCAGCTCCACACTGAGCACAGATACGCAGTATTTT. It yields the protein CASSSTLSTDTQYF.